This T cell receptor (beta chain) was sequenced in a study of cytomegalovirus exposure and HLA in healthy donors. At the level of the study: Roughly 80 million unique TCRs from HLA-typed donors were held in an early data release.

In the PCR, 60 Vbeta and 13 Jbeta primers were used. Assay used: immunoSEQ multiplex PCR; TCRdb lists only in-frame clones, some missing. Found here are about 170,000 clones, approximately 85% of them singletons; the top ten hold just over 2.5%. With respect to this clone: Its specificity is not known.

Whole-study results and caveats: Follow-up analysis later connected one missense variant in DCLRE1C with trimming of TCR beta V- and J-genes.

The sequenced material came from PBMCs. This TCR came from a man under 40 in good health and CMV-seropositive.

The CDR3 region has the DNA TGTGCCAGTCGTGAAGGGGGAAGCCCAGATACGCAGTATTTT. Amino acids: CASREGGSPDTQYF. The chain carries TRBV19 and TRBJ2-3; a possible D gene is TRBD1 (6 bases). Germline CDR1 and CDR2: LNHDA and SQIVND (reference sequence). The CDR3 extends over 14 amino acids. The germline V and J ends were trimmed by 8 bases and 4 bases, with 16 bases remaining between them.